The entry that follows covers one T cell receptor (beta chain) sequence. This sample stems from a study of blood T cell repertoires in COVID-19. Germline V CDR1 and CDR2: KGHSH, LQKENI. The CDR3 spans 19 residues. With V trimmed by 3 bases and J by 2 bases, 15 bases remained unmatched. Assay used: immunoSEQ multiplex PCR; TCRdb lists only in-frame clones, some missing. The sample has around 130,000 clones; almost 85% are singletons. Material: peripheral blood. The receptor was derived from a man aged 60 to 75 with acute or convalescent COVID-19. The chain employs TRBV18 and TRBJ1-5, with 8 bases lining up with TRBD1. The CDR3 protein is CASSPLQKSGGKGNQPQHF. The CDR3 bases are TGTGCCAGCTCACCCCTACAAAAATCAGGGGGCAAGGGCAATCAGCCCCAGCATTTT. The whole variable domain, remainder taken from reference TRBV18 and TRBJ1-5, is NAGVMQNPRHLVRRRGQEARLRCSPMKGHSHVYWYRQLPEEGLKFMVYLQKENIIDESGMPKERFSAEFPKEGPSILRIQQVVRGDSAAYFCASSPLQKSGGKGNQPQHFGDGTRLSIL.